Given below is one TCR beta chain in context. What it binds is not known. This sample stems from a study of radiotherapy plus CTLA-4 blockade in lung cancer. Overall study context: With approximately 30% of patients having disease control, objective responses were seen in roughly 19%.

The V gene lost 1 base and the J gene lost 3 bases, with 7 bases spanning the gap. CDR1 LNHDA and CDR2 SQIVND come from the germline V gene (reference sequence). This CDR3 has 13 amino acids. Here immunoSEQ multiplex PCR was the method, and the copy in TCRdb shows in-frame clones only, minus some. The repertoire consists of approximately 60,000 clones, with approximately 84% occurring once and the leading ten covering about 6.1%. General study findings and limits: According to reports, early shifts in blood T cell clones, alongside interferon-beta, forecast response most accurately.

This sequence joins TRBV19 and TRBJ2-7, with D unresolved. The sequences come from peripheral blood, collected from a patient treated with radiotherapy plus ipilimumab. This sequence was found in a human donor with non-small cell lung cancer whose response to radiotherapy plus ipilimumab could not be evaluated. This CDR3 is CASSIGRGYEQYF. Here the CDR3 DNA reads TGTGCCAGTAGTATAGGTCGCGGCTACGAGCAGTACTTC.